The T cell receptor (beta chain) described here comes from a study of blood T cell repertoires in COVID-19. Study-level information: Whether acute or convalescent, the COVID-19 samples came from the United States, Italy and Spain. T cells, B-cell-depleted T cells, or PBMCs supplied cDNA or gDNA.

V was pared by 4 bases and J by 9 bases, with 14 bases between. Germline-derived CDR1 and CDR2 are SGHNT and YYREEE (reference sequence). The CDR3 is 13 residues long. In the authors' workflow: Amplified reference gene primers provided the basis for estimating nucleated cell counts. Assay used: immunoSEQ multiplex PCR; TCRdb lists only in-frame clones, some missing. That table furnishes V, J and clone size, whereas the DNA furnished D and trimming. The repertoire holds approximately 100,000 clones, about four fifths seen once, with less than 11% in the top ten. The sequencing sample was made of peripheral blood. The clonotype originates from a human donor in a cohort sampled during active COVID-19. This chain links TRBV5-4 with TRBJ1-5, with a possible D match to TRBD1 (5 bases). The DNA of the CDR3 is TGTGCCAGCAGCCGGGGGACGGGCGGGCCCCAGCATTTT. Encoded protein: CASSRGTGGPQHF.